This T cell receptor (beta chain) emerged from a study of response to subunit inactivated influenza vaccine. Per the germline V gene, CDR1 is MNHNS and CDR2 is SASEGT. The CDR3 extends over 11 amino acids. The V end was cut by 7 bases, the J end by 5 bases, with 8 bases between. TCRdb re-called the RT-PCR reads with MiXCR, one entry per CDR3 protein. The table shows roughly 700,000 distinct CDR3 sequences, with approximately 15% occurring only once. The chain links TRBV6-1 to TRBJ2-5; no definite D call. The sequenced sample was PBMCs from blood, obtained 14 to 15 days before vaccination. This sequence was found in a man in his fifties who received an inactivated influenza vaccine. The CDR3 bases are TGTGCCAGCACCGTGGGGGAGACCCAGTACTTC. Encoded protein: CASTVGETQYF.